This TCR beta chain is from a study of T cells after yellow fever vaccination. In TCRdb, the 5' RACE reads were re-called with MiXCR into one record per CDR3 protein. In the table there are some 110,000 distinct CDR3 sequences, under 9% of which are singletons. This clonotype was recorded at least ten times. Its antigen is unidentified. Germline-derived CDR1 and CDR2 are SGHRS and YFSETQ. The CDR3 has 14 residues. The V end was cut by 7 bases, the J end by 10 bases, with 21 bases between. Overall study results and limits: The booster response re-showed most primary clones: around 95% CD4, approximately 90% CD8.

This sequence originates from a young man who received the YFV17D yellow fever vaccine. This sample comprised CD8+ T cells sorted from PBMCs, obtained 45 days after the yellow fever booster vaccination. The rearrangement joins TRBV5-1 to TRBJ2-1; D possibly uses TRBD1 or TRBD2 (6 bases each). CDR3 nucleotides: TGCGCCAGCTACGCGGAGGGGGACCTCAAGGAGCAGTTCTTC. This translates into CASYAEGDLKEQFF.